The 23 T cell receptor beta chains reported below all come from one sample, sequenced in a study of blood T cell repertoires in COVID-19. Sequencing used immunoSEQ multiplex PCR; TCRdb keeps in-frame clones, though not all of them. The sample has some 70,000 clones; roughly 88% are singletons. Sample: peripheral blood. These receptors were collected from a woman aged 55-69 years with COVID-19, enrolled during active disease.

This clone has more than one count but fewer than ten. The chain is built from TRBV3-1 (or the pseudogene TRBV3-2) and TRBJ1-6; D remains unclear. The CDR3 runs 13 residues. Trimming removed 3 bases at V and 13 bases at J, with 13 bases between. Germline CDR1 and CDR2: LGHDT and YNNKEL (reference sequence). This CDR3 reads CASSQEPPRPLHF. The CDR3 DNA follows: TGTGCCAGCAGCCAGGAACCCCCTAGGCCCCTCCACTTT.

This sequence joins TRBV30 and TRBJ1-2; weak D call: TRBD1 (5 bases). Germline CDR1 reads GTSNPN; CDR2 reads SVGIG (reference sequence). The CDR3 has 14 amino acids. V was clipped by 4 bases and J by 4 bases, with 16 bases between them. The CDR3 region is CAWTRQSAFYGYTF. The CDR3 nucleotides are TGTGCCTGGACCAGACAGTCCGCTTTCTATGGCTACACCTTC.

This clone came up a few times. V usage is TRBV7-8 and J usage is TRBJ2-1; 14 nucleotides line up with TRBD2. J gave up 6 bases and V 5 bases, and 9 bases lay outside the gene matches. CDR1 and CDR2 from the germline V gene are SGHVS and FQNEAQ. This CDR3 region has 17 residues. The CDR3 protein is CASSDLGGLAGVNEQFF. The DNA of the CDR3 is TGTGCCAGCAGCGATTTAGGGGGACTAGCGGGAGTCAATGAGCAGTTCTTC.

The V gene is TRBV9, the J gene TRBJ1-4, with 7 nucleotides matching TRBD1. V lost 0 bases, J lost 7 bases, and 9 bases stayed unmatched. Germline-derived CDR1 and CDR2 are SGDLS and YYNGEE. CDR3 length: 16 amino acids. The CDR3 region has the DNA TGTGCCAGCAGCGTAGGAACAGGGGTTGAGGGTGAAAAACTGTTTTTT. Its protein product is CASSVGTGVEGEKLFF.

The chain employs TRBV18 and TRBJ2-3; 7 nucleotides line up with TRBD1. The V segment lost 3 bases and the J segment 2 bases; nucleotides outside the gene matches: 14. Germline V lookup: CDR1 KGHSH, CDR2 LQKENI. The CDR3 extends over 18 amino acids. This CDR3 reads CASSPLYVGGSLTDTQYF. CDR3 bases: TGTGCCAGCTCACCCCTATATGTAGGGGGCTCCCTCACAGATACGCAGTATTTT.

The chain couples TRBV7-9 to TRBJ2-1; the match to TRBD2 covers 7 bases. This CDR3 comprises 16 residues. Germline lookup yields CDR1 SEHNR and CDR2 FQNEAQ (reference sequence). J gave up 0 bases and V 7 bases, and 9 bases lay outside the gene matches. DNA for the CDR3: TGTGCCAGCATGGATTCGGGAGGAAGCTCCTACAATGAGCAGTTCTTC. Translation: CASMDSGGSSYNEQFF.

The V gene is TRBV7-9, the J gene TRBJ2-1; 13 positions match TRBD2. Germline V gene sequence: CDR1 SEHNR, CDR2 FQNEAQ (reference sequence). The junction had 6 bases not matched to a gene; V was cut back by 4 bases and J by 9 bases. The CDR3 is made up of 15 amino acids. The CDR3 nucleotides read TGTGCCAGCAGCTCCGGGACTAGCGGGATCGGTGAGCAGTTCTTC. Protein sequence: CASSSGTSGIGEQFF.

This chain uses TRBV30 with TRBJ2-1; 8 bases match TRBD1. V dropped 2 bases and J dropped 13; count of bases not matched to a gene: 10. Germline loops: CDR1 GTSNPN, CDR2 SVGIG (reference sequence). This CDR3 region has 13 residues. The CDR3 sequence: CAWSTQGGSTQFF. The CDR3 nucleotides are TGTGCCTGGAGTACACAGGGGGGAAGCACTCAGTTCTTC.

The gene calls are TRBV11-3 and TRBJ1-6, with 7 bases aligning to TRBD1. The CDR3 covers 13 residues. Germline loops: CDR1 SGHNT, CDR2 YENEEA. The V gene end was trimmed by 6 bases and the J gene end by 9 bases; junction bases not matched to a gene: 5. Here the CDR3 reads CASRGQDSSPLHF. The CDR3 DNA is TGTGCCAGCAGAGGACAGGATAGTTCACCCCTCCACTTT.

The V and J genes are TRBV7-9 and TRBJ1-2; the D is unclear. The V gene lost 3 bases and the J gene lost 2 bases, with 13 bases spanning the gap. The V gene's germline CDR1 is SEHNR and CDR2 FQNEAQ (reference sequence). The CDR3 runs to 15 residues. Written as DNA, the CDR3 is TGTGCCAGCAGCTTGGAGGGCAGCAGAAACTATGGCTACACCTTC. Its protein product is CASSLEGSRNYGYTF. The entire variable domain, with the rest obtained from reference TRBV7-9 and TRBJ1-2, is as follows: DTGVSQNPRHKITKRGQNVTFRCDPISEHNRLYWYRQTLGQGPEFLTYFQNEAQLEKSRLLSDRFSAERPKGSFSTLEIQRTEQGDSAMYLCASSLEGSRNYGYTFGSGTRLTVV.

This chain connects TRBV4-3 to TRBJ2-2; 10 nucleotides align to TRBD1. Germline V gives CDR1 LGHNA, CDR2 YSLEER. The CDR3 is made up of 15 amino acids. The V and J ends lost 3 bases and 5 bases, in that order; junction bases with no gene match: 3. In DNA, the CDR3 is TGCGCCAGCAGCCAGAGGGACAGGGGAACCGGGGAGCTGTTTTTT. Residues: CASSQRDRGTGELFF.

The chain uses TRBV30 and TRBJ2-3, with D uncertain. Trimming pared 2 bases from V and 2 bases from J, leaving 11 bases between. This CDR3 comprises 14 residues. The V gene's germline CDR1 is GTSNPN and CDR2 SVGIG (reference sequence). The CDR3 loop is CAWSFGSYTDTQYF. In DNA, the CDR3 is TGTGCCTGGAGTTTCGGGTCCTACACAGATACGCAGTATTTT. Looking up the rest from reference TRBV30 and TRBJ2-3 gives the full variable domain: SQTIHQWPATLVQPVGSPLSLECTVEGTSNPNLYWYRQAAGRGLQLLFYSVGIGQISSEVPQNLSASRPQDRQFILSSKKLLLSDSGFYLCAWSFGSYTDTQYFGPGTRLTVL.

CDR3 residues: CASSSHLDSPTQYF. The CDR3 DNA sequence: TGTGCCAGCAGCTCCCACCTGGACAGTCCTACGCAGTATTTT. The V call is TRBV7-8, the J call TRBJ2-3; tentatively, D is TRBD1 (6 bases). The CDR3 is made up of 14 amino acids. The V end was cut by 4 bases, the J end by 8 bases, with 16 bases between. From germline, CDR1 is SGHVS and CDR2 FQNEAQ.

This chain links TRBV28 with TRBJ2-5; TRBD1 matches 9 bases. CDR3 length: 15 residues. From germline, CDR1 is MDHEN and CDR2 SYDVKM. The trim removed 1 base at V and 9 bases at J, leaving 9 bases unmatched. The CDR3 is CASSLSGQGGEAQYF. The CDR3 coding sequence is TGTGCCAGCAGTTTATCGGGACAGGGAGGGGAGGCCCAGTACTTC.

This clone has just one count. The V and J genes are TRBV7-8 and TRBJ2-7; TRBD1 matches at 9 bases. CDR1 and CDR2 (germline): SGHVS, FQNEAQ. The CDR3 covers 14 residues. The trim removed 3 bases at V and 2 bases at J, leaving 2 bases unmatched. CDR3 protein: CASSFGQGTYEQYF. The CDR3 DNA sequence: TGTGCCAGCAGCTTCGGACAGGGGACCTACGAGCAGTACTTC. Full variable domain (outside the CDR3, taken from reference TRBV7-8 and TRBJ2-7): GAGVSQSPRYKVAKRGQDVALRCDPISGHVSLFWYQQALGQGPEFLTYFQNEAQLDKSGLPSDRFFAERPEGSVSTLKIQRTQQEDSAVYLCASSFGQGTYEQYFGPGTRLTVT.

V and J are TRBV4-3 and TRBJ2-2; D not certain. CDR3 size: 14 residues. V shed 0 bases and J shed 5 bases, with 7 bases lying between them. CDR1 and CDR2 (germline): LGHNA, YSLEER. The CDR3 loop is CASSQDSLTGELFF. CDR3 DNA sequence: TGCGCCAGCAGCCAAGATAGTCTGACCGGGGAGCTGTTTTTT.

This clone was detected only once. The gene calls are TRBV11-3 and TRBJ2-1, with 9 bases aligning to TRBD1. The CDR3 loop spans 15 amino acids. The trim removed 4 bases at V and 2 bases at J, leaving 3 bases unmatched. Germline values: CDR1 SGHNT, CDR2 YENEEA. CDR3: CASSSGQGTYNEQFF. The CDR3 nucleotides read TGTGCCAGCAGCTCGGGACAGGGTACCTACAATGAGCAGTTCTTC.

The chain has TRBV6-5 and TRBJ2-5, with 8 positions matching TRBD2. CDR1 is MNHEY and CDR2 is SVGAGI in the germline V gene. V dropped 6 bases and J dropped 2; count of bases not matched to a gene: 8. This CDR3 is 15 amino acids long. In DNA form, the CDR3 reads TGTGCCAGCAGCCGGACTAGCTTGCGTCAAGAGACCCAGTACTTC. Translated: CASSRTSLRQETQYF.

V usage is TRBV19 and J usage is TRBJ1-1, with a possible D match to TRBD1 (5 bases). CDR3 length: 12 amino acids. V lost 4 bases to trimming and J lost 7 bases, with 10 bases between them. Germline CDR1 is LNHDA and CDR2 is SQIVND (reference sequence). The CDR3 coding sequence is TGTGCCAGTAGTACCTGGGACTTTGAAGCTTTCTTT. It translates to CASSTWDFEAFF. The variable domain in full, completed from reference TRBV19 and TRBJ1-1, reads DGGITQSPKYLFRKEGQNVTLSCEQNLNHDAMYWYRQDPGQGLRLIYYSQIVNDFQKGDIAEGYSVSREKKESFPLTVTSAQKNPTAFYLCASSTWDFEAFFGQGTRLTVV.

The rearrangement joins TRBV18 to TRBJ1-2; D not certain. Trimming removed 3 bases at V and 8 bases at J, with 22 bases between. This CDR3 is built from 16 residues. The germline CDR1 and CDR2 sequences are KGHSH and LQKENI. CDR3 in amino acids: CASSPSPGPLKGGYTF. CDR3 bases: TGTGCCAGCTCACCCTCTCCAGGCCCTCTAAAAGGAGGCTACACCTTC.

The J gene is TRBJ2-1, the V gene TRBV19, with D tentatively TRBD2 (6 bases). The CDR3 runs 16 residues. V lost 9 bases and J 0 bases, leaving 18 bases between the germline ends. Germline values: CDR1 LNHDA, CDR2 SQIVND (reference sequence). CDR3 protein: CASALFSGTSYNEQFF. The CDR3, as DNA: TGTGCCAGCGCCTTATTTAGCGGTACCTCCTACAATGAGCAGTTCTTC.

The rearrangement uses TRBV10-1 and TRBJ1-1; the D gene is possibly TRBD1 (5 bases). V lost 4 bases to trimming and J lost 6 bases, with 12 bases between them. The CDR3 length is 13 residues. Germline V CDR1 and CDR2: WNHNN, SYGVQD (reference sequence). The CDR3 is CASSGNRFAEAFF. In DNA form, the CDR3 reads TGCGCCAGCAGTGGAAACAGGTTCGCTGAAGCTTTCTTT.

The chain couples TRBV30 to TRBJ1-1; no reliable D call. The V end lost 4 bases, the J end lost 7 bases, and 7 bases lay between the germline ends. The CDR3 loop spans 10 amino acids. Germline V CDR1 and CDR2: GTSNPN, SVGIG (reference sequence). The CDR3 loop reads CAWTGNEAFF. DNA of the CDR3: TGTGCCTGGACAGGTAATGAAGCTTTCTTT.